Sequencing of this TCR beta chain was carried out in a study of identical twins. A universal primer site arose from template switching, and cDNA bore unique molecular identifiers. TCRdb re-called the 5' RACE reads through MiXCR, storing one row per CDR3 protein. The sample lists about 900,000 distinct CDR3 sequences; around 12% were seen once. This clonotype has a handful of counts. Its antigen is not known. Study outcomes and limitations: Fewer insertions were carried by abundant cord blood beta clonotypes, but none was seen in memory repertoires. Twin pairs' shared out-of-frame alpha sequences were enriched in low generation probability.

The CDR3 covers 16 residues. The ends were cut back, 5 bases at V and 4 bases at J, with 18 bases in the middle. CDR1 and CDR2 (germline): MDHEN, SYDVKM. The sample also formed part of further work on yellow fever vaccine responses in identical twins.

This sequence originates from a woman aged 18-29 years in good health. This rearrangement joins TRBV28 to TRBJ2-1; no definite D call. The sequenced sample was PBMCs. In DNA form, the CDR3 reads TGTGCCAGCAGTCTCCCCACGGGTTTGGGGTACAATGAGCAGTTCTTC. Protein product: CASSLPTGLGYNEQFF.